The next 20 T cell receptor beta chains were all read from a single sample in a study of read filtering for tumor transcriptome and immune sequencing. This library used 300 to 450 ng RNA and molecular barcoded adaptors spanning alpha/delta and beta/gamma chains. Each CDR3 protein gets one entry after TCRdb re-called the reads with MiXCR. The repertoire includes fewer than 35,000 distinct CDR3 sequences, about 18% of them detected once, and 16% sits in the top ten. Sequencing input: a population of CD138-negative cells sorted from bone marrow. The receptors stem from a donor over 35 with multiple myeloma.

In this sample, this clonotype turned up many times. The chain links TRBV29-1 to TRBJ2-2; D might be TRBD1 (6 bases). The V gene lost 3 bases and the J gene lost 2 bases, with 19 bases spanning the gap. The V gene's germline CDR1 is SQVTM and CDR2 ANQGSEA. This CDR3 is 17 amino acids long. This CDR3 is CSVETGLEASNTGELFF. CDR3 DNA: TGCAGCGTTGAGACAGGACTGGAGGCGAGTAACACCGGGGAGCTGTTTTTT.

This clonotype was seen many times. V gene TRBV15 combines with J gene TRBJ1-4; maybe TRBD1 (5 bases). The CDR3 spans 13 residues. Germline CDR1 LNHNV, CDR2 YYDKDF (reference sequence). V shed 5 bases and J shed 8 bases, with 12 bases lying between them. The CDR3 nucleotides read TGTGCCACCAGCTCTTCGAGGGGCGAAAAACTGTTTTTT. This sequence encodes CATSSSRGEKLFF. Together with reference TRBV15 and TRBJ1-4, the CDR3 gives the full variable domain: DAMVIQNPRYQVTQFGKPVTLSCSQTLNHNVMYWYQQKSSQAPKLLFHYYDKDFNNEADTPDNFQSRRPNTSFCFLDIRSPGLGDTAMYLCATSSSRGEKLFFGSGTQLSVL.

This clonotype appeared many times. This sequence joins TRBV12-3 or TRBV12-4 and TRBJ2-5; TRBD2 matches 8 bases. There are 15 residues in the CDR3. Losses at the gene ends were 6 bases for V and 4 bases for J; bases not matched to a gene: 10. CDR3 region: CASSPLATSAETQYF. The CDR3 DNA follows: TGTGCCAGCAGCCCACTTGCGACTAGCGCAGAGACCCAGTACTTC.

This clonotype was seen a handful of times. This may be a read error: a much more frequent sequence differs by one nucleotide. J is TRBJ2-7 and V is TRBV19; D call uncertain. Germline V gene sequence: CDR1 LNHDA, CDR2 SQIVND (reference sequence). V was trimmed by 3 bases and J by 0 bases, leaving 12 bases between them. The CDR3 covers 15 residues. This chain's CDR3 is CASSIIWGNSYEQYF. The CDR3 DNA follows: TGTGCCAGTAGTATTATATGGGGAAACTCCTACGAGCAGTACTTC.

On this clonotype: A much larger clone lies a single base off, so this may be a read error. The chain employs TRBV6-5 and TRBJ2-5, with 7 bases matching TRBD2. CDR1 is MNHEY and CDR2 is SVGAGI in the germline V gene. The length of the CDR3 is 17 residues. V gave up 4 bases and J gave up 4 bases; unmatched junction bases: 15. The chain's CDR3 is CASSSSVGGSFGETQYF. CDR3 coding DNA: TGTGCCAGCAGTTCGTCGGTCGGCGGGAGTTTTGGAGAGACCCAGTACTTC.

This chain links TRBV6-6 with TRBJ2-5, with D possibly TRBD2 on 5 matching bases. V gave up 6 bases and J gave up 4 bases, with 24 bases separating them. CDR3 length: 17 amino acids. The germline CDR1 and CDR2 sequences are MNHNY and SVGAGI (reference sequence). CDR3 bases: TGTGCCAGCAGGGACCTCTATGTAAGCGGATTGGGAGAGACCCAGTACTTC. Encoded protein: CASRDLYVSGLGETQYF.

This clonotype was counted at least ten times. The chain has TRBV10-3 and TRBJ2-2; D is perhaps TRBD1 (5 bases). V lost 8 bases and J 7 bases, leaving 17 bases between the germline ends. CDR1 is ENHRY and CDR2 is SYGVKD in the germline V gene. CDR3 length: 14 amino acids. CDR3 loop: CAIAGKGSGGELFF. CDR3 bases: TGTGCCATCGCAGGGAAAGGGTCTGGCGGGGAGCTGTTTTTT.

The chain carries TRBV4-1 and TRBJ1-3, with D uncertain. The V gene's germline CDR1 is MGHRA and CDR2 YSYEKL. V lost 2 bases to trimming and J lost 4 bases, with 6 bases between them. The CDR3 is 13 residues long. The CDR3 coding sequence is TGCGCCAGCAGCCAACCCTCGGGAAACACCATATATTTT. Translated, it gives CASSQPSGNTIYF.

The chain carries TRBV11-1 and TRBJ2-7; 14 bases match TRBD2. CDR3 length: 16 residues. The V gene end was trimmed by 5 bases and the J gene end by 4 bases; junction bases not matched to a gene: 7. Germline V CDR1 and CDR2: SGHAT, FQDESV (reference sequence). CDR3 nucleotide sequence: TGTGCCAGCAGCCTCGGGACTAGCGGGAGTGGTTACGAGCAGTACTTC. Protein product: CASSLGTSGSGYEQYF.

This clonotype has ten or more counts. The chain recombines TRBV18 with TRBJ2-7, with 8 bases that match TRBD1. Germline CDR1 is KGHSH and CDR2 is LQKENI. CDR3 length: 15 residues. The J segment lost 7 bases and the V segment lost 1 base, leaving 9 bases of the junction unmatched. In DNA form, the CDR3 reads TGTGCCAGCTCACCACTAGGACAGGGTGGTTGGGAGCAGTACTTC. Encoded protein: CASSPLGQGGWEQYF. Together with reference TRBV18 and TRBJ2-7, the CDR3 gives the full variable domain: NAGVMQNPRHLVRRRGQEARLRCSPMKGHSHVYWYRQLPEEGLKFMVYLQKENIIDESGMPKERFSAEFPKEGPSILRIQQVVRGDSAAYFCASSPLGQGGWEQYFGPGTRLTVT.

This clonotype was seen repeatedly, ten times or more. The chain couples TRBV12-3 or TRBV12-4 to TRBJ1-6; D gene ambiguous. V was cut by 5 bases and J by 7 bases, with 12 bases left in between. The CDR3 is 14 residues long. CDR3: CASSPSGTNSPLHF. The CDR3 DNA sequence: TGTGCCAGCAGTCCGTCAGGAACAAATTCACCCCTCCACTTT.

This clonotype was observed at least ten times. The chain employs TRBV29-1 and TRBJ2-3; D is possibly TRBD1 or TRBD2 (6 bases each). Trimming pared 6 bases from V and 4 bases from J, leaving 14 bases between. This CDR3 is built from 13 residues. Germline CDR1 is SQVTM and CDR2 is ANQGSEA. In nucleotides, the CDR3 is TGCAGCGTGGAGGCCGGGGGCGCAGATACGCAGTATTTT. Amino acids: CSVEAGGADTQYF.

This clonotype occurred many times. The chain is built from TRBV20-1 and TRBJ2-5; D may be TRBD2 (5 bases). The V and J ends lost 0 bases and 1 base respectively, with 12 bases between them. CDR3 length equals 15 residues. Germline V gives CDR1 DFQATT, CDR2 SNEGSKA (reference sequence). The CDR3 region has the DNA TGCAGTGCTAGAGACGCTAGGACTCCCCAAGAGACCCAGTACTTC. Its translation is CSARDARTPQETQYF.

This clonotype was observed at least ten times. The V call is TRBV5-1, the J call TRBJ2-5, with 8 nucleotides matching TRBD1. The CDR3 is 13 residues long. The ends lost 5 bases at V and 2 bases at J; junction bases unmatched: 2. The germline V gene has CDR1 SGHRS and CDR2 YFSETQ. The chain's CDR3 is CASSYRGQETQYF. CDR3 nucleotide sequence: TGCGCCAGCAGTTACAGGGGGCAAGAGACCCAGTACTTC.

This clonotype was detected many times. This rearrangement joins TRBV4-1 to TRBJ2-5; D possibly corresponds to TRBD1 (5 bases). V dropped 0 bases and J dropped 7 bases, with 12 bases sitting between them. The CDR3 spans 14 residues. Germline-derived CDR1 and CDR2 are MGHRA and YSYEKL. In DNA form, the CDR3 reads TGCGCCAGCAGCCAAGACTGGGGCCCGCGGACCCAGTACTTC. Amino acids: CASSQDWGPRTQYF.

This clonotype has at least ten counts. This sequence joins TRBV5-1 and TRBJ2-7, with 8 bases that match TRBD2. This CDR3 comprises 16 residues. CDR1 is SGHRS, CDR2 YFSETQ, per germline. The J segment lost 0 bases and the V segment lost 1 base, leaving 6 bases of the junction unmatched. CDR3 nucleotide sequence: TGCGCCAGCAGCTTGTTAGGGACTAGGAGCTCCTACGAGCAGTACTTC. It is translated as CASSLLGTRSSYEQYF.

The V and J genes are TRBV10-3 and TRBJ2-5; TRBD2 aligns across 8 bases. Germline CDR1 ENHRY, CDR2 SYGVKD. The CDR3 has 13 amino acids. CDR3 bases: TGTACCGCGCAGAGCGCTAGCGGGGAGACCCAGTACTTC. This encodes CTAQSASGETQYF.

This clonotype was found many times. This chain uses TRBV6-5 with TRBJ2-7; 8 nucleotides match TRBD1. This CDR3 comprises 14 residues. V dropped 11 bases and J dropped 4; count of bases not matched to a gene: 13. Per germline, CDR1 MNHEY and CDR2 SVGAGI. This CDR3 is CAAGSRGQRYEQYF. The CDR3 nucleotides are TGTGCCGCCGGGTCCAGGGGGCAAAGGTACGAGCAGTACTTC.

This clonotype was observed many times. DNA for the CDR3: TGCAGCGCTCAGGGCTCAGGGTACGAGCAGTACTTC. Encoded protein: CSAQGSGYEQYF. This rearrangement joins TRBV29-1 to TRBJ2-7; possibly TRBD1 for D (5 bases). Trimming cost V 7 bases and J 4 bases, with 14 bases left between them. Germline CDR1 SQVTM, CDR2 ANQGSEA. The CDR3 contains 12 residues.

This clonotype has more than one count but fewer than ten. The chain combines TRBV24-1 with TRBJ2-5; D is uncertain. Germline-derived CDR1 and CDR2 are KGHDR and SFDVKD. The CDR3 contains 14 residues. V was cut by 0 bases and J by 5 bases, with 9 bases left in between. The CDR3 DNA follows: TGTGCCACCAGTGATTTGTATGGCGATGAGACCCAGTACTTC. As protein: CATSDLYGDETQYF.